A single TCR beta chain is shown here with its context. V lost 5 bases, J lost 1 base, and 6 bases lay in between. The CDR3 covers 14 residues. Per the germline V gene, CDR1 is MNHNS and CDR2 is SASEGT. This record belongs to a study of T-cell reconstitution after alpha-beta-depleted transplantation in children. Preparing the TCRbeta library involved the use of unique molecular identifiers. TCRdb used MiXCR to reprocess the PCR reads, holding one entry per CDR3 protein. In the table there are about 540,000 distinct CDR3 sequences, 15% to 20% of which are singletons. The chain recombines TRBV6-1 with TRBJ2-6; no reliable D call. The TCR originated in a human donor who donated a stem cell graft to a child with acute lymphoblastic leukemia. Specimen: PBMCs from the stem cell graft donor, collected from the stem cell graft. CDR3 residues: CASSPNSGANVLTF. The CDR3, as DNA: TGTGCCAGCAGTCCTAATTCTGGGGCCAACGTCCTGACTTTC.